This TCR beta chain is drawn from a study of blood T cell repertoires in COVID-19. The overall study: The United States, Italy and Spain supplied acute and convalescent COVID-19 samples. T cells, B-cell-depleted T cells, or PBMCs supplied cDNA or gDNA.

In the authors' methods: How many nucleated cells were present was estimated from reference gene primer amplification. The repertoire was sequenced with immunoSEQ multiplex PCR; TCRdb's copy has only in-frame clones and lacks some. The V and J calls and clone size come from that table; D and trimming were worked out from the DNA. This sample carries around 120,000 clones, around 90% of them seen once, and the ten largest clones take 7% to 9%. V gave up 6 bases and J gave up 3 bases, with 11 bases separating them. CDR1 and CDR2 from the germline V gene are MNHEY and SMNVEV (reference sequence). This CDR3 contains 14 residues.

The specimen sequenced was peripheral blood. The J gene is TRBJ1-4, the V gene TRBV27; a possible D gene is TRBD1 (5 bases). The source is a human donor in a cohort sampled during active COVID-19. Written as DNA, the CDR3 is TGTGCCAGCAGCCCAGGGTATCCTAATGAAAAACTGTTTTTT. It is translated as CASSPGYPNEKLFF.